This T cell receptor (beta chain) was sequenced during a study of blood T cell repertoires in COVID-19 (dated by TCRdb to the early 2020s). Study-level background: Samples from collaborators originated in the United States, Italy and Spain and spanned both the acute and convalescent phases of COVID-19. The material from the prospective study consisted of cDNA or gDNA derived from T cells, B-cell-depleted T cells, or PBMCs. The dataset comprised deeply sampled blood TCRbeta repertoires from subjects exposed to, actively infected with, or recovered from COVID-19. The repertoires were released in a freely available public database intended as a resource for research on the immune response to SARS-CoV-2. The samples were drawn from two sources: the first 160 participants of the ongoing ImmuneRACE study, and approximately 1,300 subjects contributed by 6 global collaborators. A de-identified subject ID, COVID-19 status, age in years and sex were almost always included in the sample metadata. Where available, HLA class I and class II types were obtained from metadata supplied by the sample provider rather than from assay-based typing.

Whole blood was collected in K2EDTA tubes by collaborating institutions according to the institutions' own protocols. For TCRbeta analysis, collaborators shipped samples as frozen whole blood, isolated PBMCs, or DNA extracted from either of those sample types. Points on this clone: Its recognized antigen is unknown. Qualities for individual bases were not recorded, and no much larger clone is one base off.

At the junction V is shortened by 4 bases and J by 8 bases; bases outside the gene matches: 26. Looking up the germline V gene (reference sequence) yields CDR1 LGHDT and CDR2 YNNKEL. There are 20 amino acids in the CDR3, from cysteine to phenylalanine inclusive. Left in the record is the CDR3 DNA by itself, 60 bases read in frame from the first base. The full study reports these points: Clinical and demographic metadata were provided uncurated, with the amount varying by source and participant.

The immunoSEQ Assay, a bias-controlled multiplex PCR, was used to amplify TCRbeta CDR3 regions from genomic DNA. The authors' pipeline ran thus. Nucleated cell counts per sample were estimated from amplification of reference gene primers within the assay. Sequence reads were collapsed and filtered to measure the absolute abundance of every unique TCRbeta CDR3 rearrangement. For each sample, productive Simpson clonality was calculated as the square root of Simpson's diversity index across productive rearrangements. TCRdb limited this immuneACCESS table to in-frame rearrangements with V and J called. A share of clones is missing; checked studies link under half to unresolved V genes, and the rest is unexplained. V and J calls and clone size are as listed in that table; D and trimming were resolved from the DNA. Recorded for this sample are over 150,000 clones; 80% to 90% of them occurred a single time. The ten largest account for roughly an eighth of the sample.

Specimen: peripheral blood. This TCR was recovered from a human donor in a cohort sampled during active COVID-19. The receptor chain draws on TRBV3-1 (or the pseudogene TRBV3-2) and TRBJ2-1; 7 of the junction bases match TRBD2. CDR3 sequence: CASSPRGNSKSATSRDEQFF. The DNA is TGTGCCAGCAGCCCCCGTGGCAACTCTAAGTCCGCGACTAGCAGGGATGAGCAGTTCTTC.